This T cell receptor beta chain was documented in a study of blood T cell repertoires in COVID-19 (dated by TCRdb to about 2020). With regard to the full study: Samples from collaborators originated in the United States, Italy and Spain and spanned both the acute and convalescent phases of COVID-19. Nearly every sample came with metadata listing a de-identified subject ID, COVID-19 status, age in years and sex. The repertoires were released in a freely available public database intended as a resource for research on the immune response to SARS-CoV-2. The material from the prospective study consisted of cDNA or gDNA derived from T cells, B-cell-depleted T cells, or PBMCs. Deeply sampled blood TCRbeta repertoires from subjects exposed to, actively infected with, or recovered from COVID-19 were included in the dataset. Samples came from the ongoing ImmuneRACE study (first 160 participants) plus 1,254 subjects from 6 global collaborators. HLA class I and class II types, where available, came from metadata supplied by the sample provider rather than from assay-based typing.

Comments on this clone: What antigen it recognizes has not been identified. Base qualities are not at hand, and no much larger clone is one base apart.

Taken from the germline V gene (reference sequence), the CDR1 and CDR2 loops are SGHKS and YYEKEE. The CDR3 sequence holds 17 residues, the cysteine and phenylalanine included. The retained sequence is limited to the CDR3, 51 bases, with the frame set at the first base. At the junction V is shortened by 2 bases and J by 4 bases, with 18 bases in between. Study-wide conclusions, independent of this receptor: The amount of clinical and demographic metadata varied by source and participant and was provided uncurated.

TCRbeta CDR3 regions were amplified from genomic DNA by means of the immunoSEQ Assay, a bias-controlled multiplex PCR. In the paper's pipeline: The number of nucleated cells in each sample was estimated by amplification of reference gene primers within the assay. To quantify the absolute abundance of each unique TCRbeta CDR3 rearrangement, sequence reads were collapsed and filtered. Productive Simpson clonality was computed per sample as the square root of Simpson's diversity index over productive rearrangements. Here the immuneACCESS table is served through TCRdb, limited to in-frame sequences with V and J called. Missing clones are a known gap in these copies; in checked studies unresolved V genes cover under half, and the rest lacks a known reason. The V and J calls and clone size are taken from that table; D and trimming were inferred from the DNA. Within this sample are roughly 350,000 clones, with roughly 90% of them counted one time only. In total, the top ten clones hold 15% to 20% of the sample.

In the prospective study, participants were 18 to 89 years old, resided in approximately 22 geographic areas of the United States, and were enrolled through a virtual design. In the prospective study, participants were assigned to cohorts based on the clinical history participants reported in a screening survey and a study questionnaire. Recovered participants in ImmuneRACE Cohort 3 were defined as having two consecutive negative NP/OP PCR tests, clearance from a healthcare professional, or resolution of symptoms. In the prospective study, whole blood, serum and a nasopharyngeal or oropharyngeal swab were collected from each participant by mobile phlebotomists. Prospective study participants could optionally give additional blood draws and questionnaires over an approximately two-month period. Prospective study blood samples were shipped either frozen or at room temperature before DNA extraction.

Sample: PBMCs or T cells enriched from blood (not recorded which). The chain is encoded by TRBV5-5 joined to TRBJ2-2; D gene: possibly TRBD2, on 5 matching bases. This TCR came from a woman between 25 and 40 years old who had recovered from COVID-19. The CDR3 sequence is CASSLTSTLFLTGELFF. The DNA reads TGTGCCAGCAGCTTAACTAGTACTTTATTCCTCACCGGGGAGCTGTTTTTT.